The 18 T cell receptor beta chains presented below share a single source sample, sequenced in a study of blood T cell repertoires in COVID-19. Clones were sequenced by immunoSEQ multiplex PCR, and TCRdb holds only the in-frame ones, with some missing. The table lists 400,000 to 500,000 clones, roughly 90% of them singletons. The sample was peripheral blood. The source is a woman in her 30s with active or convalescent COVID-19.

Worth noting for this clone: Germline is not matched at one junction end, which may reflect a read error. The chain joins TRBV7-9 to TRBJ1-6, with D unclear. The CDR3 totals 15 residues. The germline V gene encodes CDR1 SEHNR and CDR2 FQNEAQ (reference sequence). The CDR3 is CASTLERRNNSPLHF. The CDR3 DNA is TGTGCCAGCACCTTAGAGAGGCGGAATAATTCACCCCTCCACTTT.

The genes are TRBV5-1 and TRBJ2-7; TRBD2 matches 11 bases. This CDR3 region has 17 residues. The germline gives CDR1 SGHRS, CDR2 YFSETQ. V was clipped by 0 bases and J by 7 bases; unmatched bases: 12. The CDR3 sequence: CASSLAPGLAERGEQYF. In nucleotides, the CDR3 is TGCGCCAGCAGCTTGGCTCCGGGACTAGCGGAAAGGGGAGAGCAGTACTTC.

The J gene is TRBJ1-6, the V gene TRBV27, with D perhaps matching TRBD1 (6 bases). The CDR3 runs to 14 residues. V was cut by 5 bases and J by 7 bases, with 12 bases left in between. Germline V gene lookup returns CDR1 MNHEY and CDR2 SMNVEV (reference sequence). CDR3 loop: CASSITGKNSPLHF. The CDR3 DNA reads TGTGCCAGCAGTATCACAGGGAAGAATTCACCCCTCCACTTT.

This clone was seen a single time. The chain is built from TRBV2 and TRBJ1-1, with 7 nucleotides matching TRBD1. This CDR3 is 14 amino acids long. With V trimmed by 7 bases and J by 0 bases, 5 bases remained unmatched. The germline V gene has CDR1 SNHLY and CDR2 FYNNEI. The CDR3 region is CASKAGGLNTEAFF. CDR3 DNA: TGTGCCAGCAAGGCAGGGGGGTTGAACACTGAAGCTTTCTTT.

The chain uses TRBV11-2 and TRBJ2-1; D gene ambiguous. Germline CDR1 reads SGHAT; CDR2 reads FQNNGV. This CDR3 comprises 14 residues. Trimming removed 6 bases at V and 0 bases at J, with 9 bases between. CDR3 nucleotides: TGTGCCAGCAGACCGGGTAGCTCCTACAATGAGCAGTTCTTC. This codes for CASRPGSSYNEQFF.

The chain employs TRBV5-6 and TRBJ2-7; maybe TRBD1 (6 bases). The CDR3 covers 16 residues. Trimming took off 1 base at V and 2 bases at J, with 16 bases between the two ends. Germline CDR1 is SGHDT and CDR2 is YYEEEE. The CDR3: CASSLLSGASTYEQYF. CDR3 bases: TGTGCCAGCAGCTTGCTTTCAGGGGCTTCGACCTACGAGCAGTACTTC. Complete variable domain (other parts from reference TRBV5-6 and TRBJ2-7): DAGVTQSPTHLIKTRGQQVTLRCSPKSGHDTVSWYQQALGQGPQFIFQYYEEEERQRGNFPDRFSGHQFPNYSSELNVNALLLGDSALYLCASSLLSGASTYEQYFGPGTRLTVT.

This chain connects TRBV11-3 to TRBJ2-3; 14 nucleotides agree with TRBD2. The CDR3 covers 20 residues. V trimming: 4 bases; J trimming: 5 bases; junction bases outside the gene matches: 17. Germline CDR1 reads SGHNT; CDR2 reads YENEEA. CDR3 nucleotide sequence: TGTGCCAGCAGCTCGTCTTCCGGGACTAGCGGGAGAAGGGGCATAGATACGCAGTATTTT. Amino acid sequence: CASSSSSGTSGRRGIDTQYF.

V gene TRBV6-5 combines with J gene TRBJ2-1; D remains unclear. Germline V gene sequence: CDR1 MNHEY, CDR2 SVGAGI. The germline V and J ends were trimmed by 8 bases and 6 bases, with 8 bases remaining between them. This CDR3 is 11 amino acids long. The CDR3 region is CASRRGNEQFF. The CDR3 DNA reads TGTGCCAGCCGGAGAGGCAATGAGCAGTTCTTC.

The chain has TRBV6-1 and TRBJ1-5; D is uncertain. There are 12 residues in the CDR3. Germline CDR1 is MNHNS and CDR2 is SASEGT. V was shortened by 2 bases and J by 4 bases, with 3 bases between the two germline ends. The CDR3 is CASSERNQPQHF. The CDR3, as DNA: TGTGCCAGCAGTGAACGTAATCAGCCCCAGCATTTT.

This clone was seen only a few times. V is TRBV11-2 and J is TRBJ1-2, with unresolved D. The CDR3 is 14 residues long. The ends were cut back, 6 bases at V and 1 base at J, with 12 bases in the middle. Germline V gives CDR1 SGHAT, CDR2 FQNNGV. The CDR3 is CASRGFRDNYGYTF. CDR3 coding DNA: TGTGCCAGCAGGGGGTTTCGGGATAACTATGGCTACACCTTC.

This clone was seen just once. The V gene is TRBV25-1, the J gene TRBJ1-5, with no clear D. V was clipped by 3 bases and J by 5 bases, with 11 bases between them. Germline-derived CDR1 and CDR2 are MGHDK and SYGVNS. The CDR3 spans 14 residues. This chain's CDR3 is CASSESGFHQPQHF. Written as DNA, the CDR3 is TGTGCCAGCAGTGAGTCGGGGTTTCATCAGCCCCAGCATTTT. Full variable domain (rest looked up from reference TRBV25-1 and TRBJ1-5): EADIYQTPRYLVIGTGKKITLECSQTMGHDKMYWYQQDPGMELHLIHYSYGVNSTEKGDLSSESTVSRIRTEHFPLTLESARPSHTSQYLCASSESGFHQPQHFGDGTRLSIL.

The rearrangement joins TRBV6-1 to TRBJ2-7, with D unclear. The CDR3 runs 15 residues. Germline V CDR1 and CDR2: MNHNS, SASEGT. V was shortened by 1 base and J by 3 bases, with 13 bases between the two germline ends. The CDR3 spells CASSEGLGESYEQYF. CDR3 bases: TGTGCCAGCAGTGAAGGCCTTGGAGAAAGCTACGAGCAGTACTTC.

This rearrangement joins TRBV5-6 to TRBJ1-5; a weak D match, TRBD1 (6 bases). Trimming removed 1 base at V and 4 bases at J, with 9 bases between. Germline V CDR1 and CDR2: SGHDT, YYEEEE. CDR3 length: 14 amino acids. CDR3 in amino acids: CASSLRTDNQPQHF. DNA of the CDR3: TGTGCCAGCAGCTTGAGGACAGATAATCAGCCCCAGCATTTT.

The CDR3 is CASSSGTGGVFGYTF. The CDR3 bases are TGTGCCAGCAGTTCCGGGACAGGGGGCGTCTTTGGCTACACCTTC. The chain couples TRBV6-5 to TRBJ1-2; TRBD1 agrees at 12 bases. The V segment lost 4 bases and the J segment 7 bases; nucleotides outside the gene matches: 7. The CDR3 loop spans 15 amino acids. Germline-derived CDR1 and CDR2 are MNHEY and SVGAGI.

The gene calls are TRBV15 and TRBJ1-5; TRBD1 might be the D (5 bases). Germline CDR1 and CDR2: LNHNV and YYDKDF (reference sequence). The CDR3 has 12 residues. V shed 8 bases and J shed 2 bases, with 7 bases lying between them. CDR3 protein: CATGARNQPQHF. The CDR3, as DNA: TGTGCCACCGGGGCCCGCAATCAGCCCCAGCATTTT.

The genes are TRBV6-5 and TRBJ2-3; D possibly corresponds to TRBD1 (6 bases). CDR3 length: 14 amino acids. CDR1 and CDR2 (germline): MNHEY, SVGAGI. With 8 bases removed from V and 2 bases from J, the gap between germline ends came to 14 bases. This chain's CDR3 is CASPQGGFTDTQYF. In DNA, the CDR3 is TGTGCCAGCCCACAAGGGGGATTCACAGATACGCAGTATTTT.

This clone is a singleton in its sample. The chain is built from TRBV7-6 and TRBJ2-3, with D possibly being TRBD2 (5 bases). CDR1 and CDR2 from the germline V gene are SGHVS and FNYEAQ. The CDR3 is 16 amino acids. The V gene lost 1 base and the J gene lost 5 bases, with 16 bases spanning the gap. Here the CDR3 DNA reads TGTGCCAGCAGCTTAGTCGGTCTGGGAGTAAAAGATACGCAGTATTTT. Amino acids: CASSLVGLGVKDTQYF. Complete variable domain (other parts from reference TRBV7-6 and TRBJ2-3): GAGVSQSPRYKVTKRGQDVALRCDPISGHVSLYWYRQALGQGPEFLTYFNYEAQQDKSGLPNDRFSAERPEGSISTLTIQRTEQRDSAMYRCASSLVGLGVKDTQYFGPGTRLTVL.

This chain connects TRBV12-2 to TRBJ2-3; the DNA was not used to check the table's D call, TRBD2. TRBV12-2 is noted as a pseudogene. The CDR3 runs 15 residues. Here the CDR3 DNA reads TGTGCAAGTCGCTTAGCGCGGGCAAGCACAGATACGCAGTATTTT. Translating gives CASRLARASTDTQYF.